The 10 T cell receptor beta chains below all came from one sample that was sequenced in a study of T-cell memory formation after mild COVID-19. TCRdb reprocessed the 5' RACE reads via MiXCR and lists one record per CDR3 protein. The data show some 190,000 distinct CDR3 sequences, with roughly 16% seen just once and about 2.1% held by the top ten. Sample: PBMCs or a T cell subset sorted from them (not recorded which). The receptors were sampled from an adult woman who had mild COVID-19 (a few samples of this study predate the infection). Cell type and time point are not known.

This clonotype was seen only a few times. V is TRBV7-8 and J is TRBJ2-1; 8 positions match TRBD2. The CDR3 is 17 amino acids. The germline V gene encodes CDR1 SGHVS and CDR2 FQNEAQ. With V trimmed by 0 bases and J by 7 bases, 11 bases remained unmatched. In DNA form, the CDR3 reads TGTGCCAGCAGCTTAGCGGGTAAGGGACTAGTCGGGAATGAGCAGTTCTTC. This encodes CASSLAGKGLVGNEQFF. Combining the CDR3 with reference TRBV7-8 and TRBJ2-1 gives the whole variable domain GAGVSQSPRYKVAKRGQDVALRCDPISGHVSLFWYQQALGQGPEFLTYFQNEAQLDKSGLPSDRFFAERPEGSVSTLKIQRTQQEDSAVYLCASSLAGKGLVGNEQFFGPGTRLTVL.

This clonotype was detected only a few times. The chain joins TRBV3-1 to TRBJ1-5; D is ambiguous. V was shortened by 1 base and J by 2 bases, with 6 bases between the two germline ends. Germline V gene data show CDR1 as LGHDT and CDR2 as YNNKEL (reference sequence). This CDR3 has 14 residues. The CDR3 region is CASSQAPGNQPQHF. DNA for the CDR3: TGTGCCAGCAGCCAAGCTCCAGGCAATCAGCCCCAGCATTTT.

The CDR3 loop reads CASTPYATNEKLFF. CDR3 DNA sequence: TGTGCCAGCACCCCTTATGCAACTAATGAAAAACTGTTTTTT. This chain joins TRBV7-8 and TRBJ1-4; D ambiguous. V lost 7 bases and J 0 bases, leaving 9 bases between the germline ends. CDR3 length equals 14 residues. Per germline, CDR1 SGHVS and CDR2 FQNEAQ.

This clonotype occurred a few times. This rearrangement joins TRBV7-2 to TRBJ2-3; possibly TRBD1 for D (5 bases). V was shortened by 5 bases and J by 2 bases, with 14 bases between the two germline ends. The germline V gene has CDR1 SGHTA and CDR2 FQGNSA. The CDR3 loop spans 15 amino acids. For the CDR3, the DNA is TGTGCCAGCAGCCTTACAGGAACCCACACAGATACGCAGTATTTT. As protein: CASSLTGTHTDTQYF.

This clonotype was detected a few times. The genes are TRBV7-6 and TRBJ1-2; D is perhaps TRBD1 (6 bases). Germline V gene data show CDR1 as SGHVS and CDR2 as FNYEAQ. V was trimmed by 3 bases and J by 8 bases, leaving 13 bases between them. The CDR3 has 13 residues. This chain's CDR3 is CASSFGGQEGYTF. The CDR3 DNA sequence: TGTGCCAGCAGCTTCGGGGGCCAAGAAGGCTACACCTTC.

This clonotype has only a few counts. This chain joins TRBV10-3 and TRBJ1-2, with D possibly being TRBD1 (5 bases). V dropped 0 bases and J dropped 6 bases, with 23 bases sitting between them. Germline V lookup: CDR1 ENHRY, CDR2 SYGVKD. The CDR3 extends over 18 amino acids. The CDR3 DNA follows: TGTGCCATCAGTGAGTCCCTAAGGACCCGCGGGACTGATGATGGCTACACCTTC. It is translated as CAISESLRTRGTDDGYTF.

The genes are TRBV3-1 and TRBJ2-5; D is unresolved. This CDR3 has 14 residues. With 1 base removed from V and 2 bases from J, the gap between germline ends came to 8 bases. The V gene's germline CDR1 is LGHDT and CDR2 YNNKEL (reference sequence). The CDR3 sequence: CASSQATLQETQYF. In nucleotides, the CDR3 is TGTGCCAGCAGCCAAGCGACCCTGCAAGAGACCCAGTACTTC.

In this sample, this clonotype turned up a few times. V and J are TRBV9 and TRBJ2-1; 10 bases are shared with TRBD1. Germline-derived CDR1 and CDR2 are SGDLS and YYNGEE. The CDR3 is 14 amino acids. Trimming took 3 bases from V and 3 from J; bases not matched to a gene: 0. CDR3 protein: CASSGTGGYNEQFF. Here the CDR3 DNA reads TGTGCCAGCAGCGGGACAGGGGGCTACAATGAGCAGTTCTTC.

The chain links TRBV20-1 to TRBJ2-5; D is perhaps TRBD2 (7 bases). Germline V CDR1 and CDR2: DFQATT, SNEGSKA (reference sequence). This CDR3 comprises 13 residues. V dropped 0 bases and J dropped 5 bases, with 10 bases sitting between them. DNA for the CDR3: TGCAGTGCTAGAGATGAGGGGGGGGAGACCCAGTACTTC. Amino acids: CSARDEGGETQYF.

This clonotype was detected a few times. This chain connects TRBV7-8 to TRBJ2-5; either TRBD1 or TRBD2 may supply D (5 bases each). Trimming stripped 5 bases from V and 2 bases from J, with 15 bases between. From germline, CDR1 is SGHVS and CDR2 FQNEAQ. CDR3 size: 15 residues. This chain's CDR3 is CASSIRTGPQETQYF. DNA of the CDR3: TGTGCCAGCAGCATACGGACGGGACCTCAAGAGACCCAGTACTTC.